Listed below are T cell receptor beta chains from one sample, sequenced in a study of graft-versus-host responses after intestinal transplantation. The protocol was immunoSEQ multiplex PCR, while the TCRdb copy is restricted to in-frame clones and leaves out a portion. The sample consists of roughly 5,500 clones, roughly 28% of them appearing once. The sample in question was alloreactive CD4+ T cells from a mixed lymphocyte reaction culture, obtained before transplantation. Source of these receptors: a human patient who was an organ donor for intestinal transplantation. CDR3s include the opening cysteine and the closing phenylalanine or tryptophan. Each record gives: D gene, J gene, V gene, clone size, CDR3 protein, CDR3 DNA. D genes are given only for firm matches. Some rows have no size entry. The others give once, few or many, or a class for an expanded clone.

d_call: TRBD1
j_call: TRBJ1-2
v_call: TRBV6-5
clone_size: few
cdr3_aa: CASSTGGYGYTF
cdr3_nt: TGTGCCAGCAGTACAGGGGGTTATGGCTACACCTTC

d_call: TRBD1
j_call: TRBJ1-2
v_call: TRBV6-1
clone_size: NA
cdr3_aa: CASSESTGGYGYTF
cdr3_nt: TGTGCCAGCAGTGAATCCACAGGGGGCTATGGCTACACCTTC

d_call: NA
j_call: TRBJ1-1
v_call: TRBV19
clone_size: NA
cdr3_aa: CASSILPGRNTEAFF
cdr3_nt: TGTGCCAGTAGTATACTACCAGGGAGGAACACTGAAGCTTTCTTT

d_call: TRBD1
j_call: TRBJ1-4
v_call: TRBV6-8
clone_size: NA
cdr3_aa: CASSYTGQGGEKLFF
cdr3_nt: TGTGCCAGCAGTTATACCGGACAGGGTGGGGAAAAACTGTTTTTT

d_call: TRBD2
j_call: TRBJ2-1
v_call: TRBV4-1
clone_size: NA
cdr3_aa: CASSPKGLAVVNEQFF
cdr3_nt: TGCGCCAGCAGCCCTAAAGGACTAGCGGTGGTTAATGAGCAGTTCTTC

d_call: TRBD1
j_call: TRBJ1-2
v_call: TRBV25-1
clone_size: few
cdr3_aa: CASSEYIQGTPYGYTF
cdr3_nt: TGTGCCAGCAGTGAATATATACAGGGGACTCCCTATGGCTACACCTTC

d_call: TRBD2
j_call: TRBJ2-3
v_call: TRBV18
clone_size: NA
cdr3_aa: CASSPSGSTDTQYF
cdr3_nt: TGTGCCAGCTCACCTAGCGGGAGCACAGATACGCAGTATTTT

d_call: NA
j_call: TRBJ1-1
v_call: TRBV30
clone_size: NA
cdr3_aa: CAWSVQGNTEAFF
cdr3_nt: TGTGCCTGGAGTGTACAGGGGAACACTGAAGCTTTCTTT

d_call: NA
j_call: TRBJ2-5
v_call: TRBV7-2
clone_size: few
cdr3_aa: CASSLEVLETQYF
cdr3_nt: TGTGCCAGCAGCTTAGAGGTTTTAGAGACCCAGTACTTC

d_call: NA
j_call: TRBJ2-5
v_call: TRBV7-9
clone_size: few
cdr3_aa: CASSLTASQETQYF
cdr3_nt: TGTGCCAGCAGCTTAACGGCTAGCCAGGAGACCCAGTACTTC

d_call: TRBD1
j_call: TRBJ1-2
v_call: TRBV11-3
clone_size: NA
cdr3_aa: CASSWKTGVHTF
cdr3_nt: TGTGCCAGCAGCTGGAAAACAGGGGTACACACCTTC

d_call: NA
j_call: TRBJ2-6
v_call: TRBV11-2
clone_size: NA
cdr3_aa: CASSRTPSEGAGANVLTF
cdr3_nt: TGTGCCAGCAGCCGAACTCCGTCGGAAGGGGCCGGGGCCAACGTCCTGACTTTC

d_call: TRBD1
j_call: TRBJ1-3
v_call: TRBV19
clone_size: NA
cdr3_aa: CASSRQGAGNTIYF
cdr3_nt: TGTGCCAGTAGTAGACAGGGGGCTGGAAACACCATATATTTT

d_call: TRBD1
j_call: TRBJ1-2
v_call: TRBV6-5
clone_size: NA
cdr3_aa: CASSYRTGGYGYTF
cdr3_nt: TGTGCCAGCAGTTACAGGACAGGGGGCTATGGCTACACCTTC

d_call: TRBD2
j_call: TRBJ2-2
v_call: TRBV18
clone_size: NA
cdr3_aa: CASSRYRDYPNTGELFF
cdr3_nt: TGTGCCAGCTCCCGATACCGGGACTACCCGAACACCGGGGAGCTGTTTTTT

d_call: NA
j_call: TRBJ1-1
v_call: TRBV10-1
clone_size: few
cdr3_aa: CASRERQTGESEAFF
cdr3_nt: TGCGCCAGCAGAGAAAGGCAAACAGGAGAATCTGAAGCTTTCTTT

d_call: NA
j_call: TRBJ2-3
v_call: TRBV10-3
clone_size: NA
cdr3_aa: CASSLFLSSTDTQYF
cdr3_nt: TGTGCCAGCAGCCTCTTTCTCTCGAGCACAGATACGCAGTATTTT

d_call: NA
j_call: TRBJ2-1
v_call: TRBV27
clone_size: NA
cdr3_aa: CASSLEGPDYNEQFF
cdr3_nt: TGTGCCAGCAGTTTAGAAGGGCCGGACTACAATGAGCAGTTCTTC

d_call: TRBD2
j_call: TRBJ2-7
v_call: TRBV7-6
clone_size: NA
cdr3_aa: CASSLERAGGSYEQYF
cdr3_nt: TGTGCCAGCAGCTTAGAACGTGCGGGAGGGTCCTACGAGCAGTACTTC

d_call: NA
j_call: TRBJ2-3
v_call: TRBV4-3
clone_size: few
cdr3_aa: CASSQASQISTDTQYF
cdr3_nt: TGCGCCAGCAGCCAAGCTAGCCAGATTAGCACAGATACGCAGTATTTT

d_call: TRBD2
j_call: TRBJ2-1
v_call: TRBV29-1
clone_size: few
cdr3_aa: CSVEDLAGGYNEQFF
cdr3_nt: TGCAGCGTTGAAGATCTAGCGGGAGGCTACAATGAGCAGTTCTTC

d_call: TRBD1
j_call: TRBJ1-2
v_call: TRBV7-2
clone_size: NA
cdr3_aa: CASSLAGGSGYTF
cdr3_nt: TGTGCCAGCAGCTTAGCAGGGGGCAGTGGCTACACCTTC

d_call: TRBD1
j_call: TRBJ1-2
v_call: TRBV19
clone_size: few
cdr3_aa: CASRGTGYDDYGYTF
cdr3_nt: TGTGCCAGTAGGGGGACAGGGTACGACGACTATGGCTACACCTTC

d_call: NA
j_call: TRBJ2-5
v_call: TRBV13
clone_size: medium-sized
cdr3_aa: CASSLVGRGARETQYF
cdr3_nt: TGTGCCAGCAGCTTAGTAGGACGGGGGGCGCGGGAGACCCAGTACTTC

d_call: TRBD2
j_call: TRBJ2-3
v_call: TRBV5-1
clone_size: few
cdr3_aa: CASSDERLAGNTQYF
cdr3_nt: TGCGCCAGCAGCGACGAGAGACTAGCGGGAAATACGCAGTATTTT

d_call: NA
j_call: TRBJ2-6
v_call: TRBV7-2
clone_size: NA
cdr3_aa: CASSFGPTRSGANVLTF
cdr3_nt: TGTGCCAGCAGCTTCGGACCTACCCGCTCTGGGGCCAACGTCCTGACTTTC

d_call: TRBD2
j_call: TRBJ2-3
v_call: TRBV6-6
clone_size: NA
cdr3_aa: CASSRTRSLDTQYF
cdr3_nt: TGTGCCAGCAGTCGGACTAGGTCCCTCGATACGCAGTATTTT

d_call: NA
j_call: TRBJ2-3
v_call: TRBV5-4
clone_size: NA
cdr3_aa: CASTRLGLGLWADTQYF
cdr3_nt: TGTGCCAGCACCCGACTAGGACTGGGACTTTGGGCAGATACGCAGTATTTT

d_call: NA
j_call: TRBJ1-2
v_call: TRBV19
clone_size: medium-sized
cdr3_aa: CASSLTIGVSGYTF
cdr3_nt: TGTGCCAGTAGCCTAACGATTGGGGTGAGTGGCTACACCTTC

d_call: NA
j_call: TRBJ2-1
v_call: TRBV5-4
clone_size: NA
cdr3_aa: CASGKVSYNEQFF
cdr3_nt: TGTGCCAGCGGAAAGGTCTCCTACAATGAGCAGTTCTTC

d_call: TRBD1
j_call: TRBJ2-7
v_call: TRBV4-3
clone_size: NA
cdr3_aa: CASSYRQGRTYEQYF
cdr3_nt: TGCGCCAGCAGCTATCGACAGGGGCGAACCTACGAGCAGTACTTC

d_call: NA
j_call: TRBJ1-3
v_call: TRBV27
clone_size: few
cdr3_aa: CASSLSGRGGNTIYF
cdr3_nt: TGTGCCAGCAGTTTATCGGGCAGGGGTGGAAACACCATATATTTT

d_call: NA
j_call: TRBJ2-7
v_call: TRBV5-1
clone_size: NA
cdr3_aa: CASSWGWGAGYEQYF
cdr3_nt: TGCGCCAGCAGCTGGGGGTGGGGCGCCGGGTACGAGCAGTACTTC

d_call: NA
j_call: TRBJ2-7
v_call: TRBV7-9
clone_size: NA
cdr3_aa: CASSLLGRPSYEQYF
cdr3_nt: TGTGCCAGCAGCCTGCTAGGGAGGCCTTCCTACGAGCAGTACTTC

d_call: NA
j_call: TRBJ2-5
v_call: TRBV7-9
clone_size: few
cdr3_aa: CASSPVETQYF
cdr3_nt: TGTGCCAGCAGCCCTGTAGAGACCCAGTACTTC

d_call: NA
j_call: TRBJ1-3
v_call: TRBV7-8
clone_size: NA
cdr3_aa: CASSATGSGNTIYF
cdr3_nt: TGTGCCAGCAGTGCCACAGGGTCCGGAAACACCATATATTTT

d_call: NA
j_call: TRBJ2-5
v_call: TRBV20-1
clone_size: few
cdr3_aa: CSASRAETQYF
cdr3_nt: TGCAGTGCCAGTCGGGCGGAGACCCAGTACTTC

d_call: NA
j_call: TRBJ2-7
v_call: TRBV7-7
clone_size: NA
cdr3_aa: CASSLEAGGRAEQYF
cdr3_nt: TGTGCCAGCAGCTTAGAAGCAGGGGGGCGAGCCGAGCAGTACTTC

d_call: NA
j_call: TRBJ2-7
v_call: TRBV27
clone_size: NA
cdr3_aa: CASSLRAGPYEQYF
cdr3_nt: TGTGCCAGCAGTTTAAGGGCAGGACCCTACGAGCAGTACTTC

d_call: NA
j_call: TRBJ1-5
v_call: TRBV5-8
clone_size: NA
cdr3_aa: CASSLGFQPQHF
cdr3_nt: TGTGCCAGCAGCTTGGGTTTTCAGCCCCAGCATTTT